This T cell receptor (beta chain) was documented in a study of graft-versus-host responses after intestinal transplantation. About the study: After anti-thymocyte globulin induction, recipients took tacrolimus and steroids for around three years.

Measured with immunoSEQ multiplex PCR; TCRdb has only the in-frame clones, and not every one. Among tens of thousands of clones listed, 90% were seen once. This clone was recorded only once. No antigen is known for it. The CDR3 consists of 15 residues. Looked up from germline, CDR1 is MNHNS and CDR2 is SASEGT. Trimming removed 6 bases from V and 0 bases from J; junction bases left unmatched: 5. This material consisted of unstimulated CD8+ T cells sorted from spleen or lymph node cells, taken before intestinal transplant. The source of this sequence is a human donor who received an intestinal transplant. The V and J genes are TRBV6-1 and TRBJ1-1, with 9 bases identical to TRBD1. The CDR3 nucleotides read TGTGCCAGCAGGGAGGGGGACAGGGTGAACACTGAAGCTTTCTTT. Amino acid sequence: CASREGDRVNTEAFF.